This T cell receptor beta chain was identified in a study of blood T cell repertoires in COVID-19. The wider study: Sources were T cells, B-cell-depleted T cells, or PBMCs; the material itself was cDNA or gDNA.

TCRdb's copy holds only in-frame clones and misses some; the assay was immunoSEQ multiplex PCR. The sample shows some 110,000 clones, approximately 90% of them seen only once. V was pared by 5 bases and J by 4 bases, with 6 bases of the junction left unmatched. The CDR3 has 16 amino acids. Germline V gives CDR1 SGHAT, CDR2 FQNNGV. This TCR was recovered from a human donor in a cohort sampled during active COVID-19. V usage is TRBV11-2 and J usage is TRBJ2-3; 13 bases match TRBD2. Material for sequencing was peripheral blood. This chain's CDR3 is CASSVTGLAGSDTQYF. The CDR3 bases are TGTGCCAGCAGCGTAACGGGACTAGCGGGATCAGATACGCAGTATTTT.